The sequence of this T cell receptor beta chain was determined in a study of post-analysis software for immune sequencing data. Study at large: Relapsing-remitting, secondary progressive and progressive-relapsing multiple sclerosis were all included among the disease courses. Whole-study results and caveats: Several TRBV segments (TRBV5-6, TRBV5-1 and TRBV20-1 among them) occurred more frequently in patients than in controls. Among multiple sclerosis patients, normalized Chao1 diversity was significantly below that of controls.

The V gene's germline CDR1 is SEHNR and CDR2 FQNEAQ (reference sequence). The CDR3 is made up of 15 amino acids. Trimming at V came to 5 bases and at J to 2 bases, leaving 9 bases not matched to a gene. Incorporated into the TCR beta cDNA libraries were unique molecular identifiers, which served to reduce PCR and sequencing biases. From 1 to 10 million T cells, roughly 540,000 cDNA molecules were obtained. TCRdb recomputed calls from the PCR reads with MiXCR, one row per CDR3 protein. Of a few hundred thousand distinct CDR3 sequences listed, less than 35% were seen once; the top ten hold around 15%. In its sample, this clonotype was seen a few times. Its antigen is not identified.

This chain connects TRBV7-9 to TRBJ2-7; 7 nucleotides match TRBD1. What was sequenced was blood. This TCR came from a girl between 10 and 17 years old with multiple sclerosis. The CDR3 DNA is TGTGCCAGCAGCAGTAGGACAGGCAATCCCTACGAGCAGTACTTC. Translation: CASSSRTGNPYEQYF.